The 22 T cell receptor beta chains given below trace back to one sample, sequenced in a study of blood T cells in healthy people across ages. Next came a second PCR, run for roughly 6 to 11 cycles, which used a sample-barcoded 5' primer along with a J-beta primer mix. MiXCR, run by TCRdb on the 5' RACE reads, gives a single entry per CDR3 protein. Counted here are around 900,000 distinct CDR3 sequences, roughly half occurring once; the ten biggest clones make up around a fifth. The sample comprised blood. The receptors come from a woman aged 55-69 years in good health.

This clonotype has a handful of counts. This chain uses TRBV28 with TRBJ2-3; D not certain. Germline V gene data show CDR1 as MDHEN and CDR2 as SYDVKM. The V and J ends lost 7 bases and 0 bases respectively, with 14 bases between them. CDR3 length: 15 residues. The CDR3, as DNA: TGTGCCAGCAAGCTTGGCCTCCTTAGCACAGATACGCAGTATTTT. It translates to CASKLGLLSTDTQYF. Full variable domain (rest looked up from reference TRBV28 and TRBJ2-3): DVKVTQSSRYLVKRTGEKVFLECVQDMDHENMFWYRQDPGLGLRLIYFSYDVKMKEKGDIPEGYSVSREKKERFSLILESASTNQTSMYLCASKLGLLSTDTQYFGPGTRLTVL.

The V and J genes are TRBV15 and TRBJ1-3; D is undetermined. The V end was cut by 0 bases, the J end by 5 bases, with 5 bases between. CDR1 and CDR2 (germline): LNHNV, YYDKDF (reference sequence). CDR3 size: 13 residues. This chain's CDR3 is CATSRDRRNTIYF. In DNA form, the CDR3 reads TGTGCCACCAGCAGAGATCGGCGAAACACCATATATTTT.

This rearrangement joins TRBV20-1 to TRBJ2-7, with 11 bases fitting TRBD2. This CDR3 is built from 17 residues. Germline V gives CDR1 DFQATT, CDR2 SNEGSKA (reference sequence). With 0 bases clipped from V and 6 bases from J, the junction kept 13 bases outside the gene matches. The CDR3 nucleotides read TGCAGTGCTAGAGACTACCTTCTTAGCGGGAGGGTCGTCGAGCAGTACTTC. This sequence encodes CSARDYLLSGRVVEQYF.

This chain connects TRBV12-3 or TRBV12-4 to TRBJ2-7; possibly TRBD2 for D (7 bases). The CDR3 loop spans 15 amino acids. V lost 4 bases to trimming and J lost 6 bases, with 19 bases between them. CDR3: CASSWTASGSFEQYF. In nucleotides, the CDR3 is TGTGCCAGCAGTTGGACAGCTAGCGGCTCGTTCGAGCAGTACTTC.

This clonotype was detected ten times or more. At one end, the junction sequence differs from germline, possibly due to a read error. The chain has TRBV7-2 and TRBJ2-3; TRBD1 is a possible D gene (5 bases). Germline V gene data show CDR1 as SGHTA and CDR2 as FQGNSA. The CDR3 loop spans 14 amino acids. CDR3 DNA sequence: TGCGCCAGCAGCTTGGTGACAGGCACAGATACGCAGTATTTT. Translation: CASSLVTGTDTQYF.

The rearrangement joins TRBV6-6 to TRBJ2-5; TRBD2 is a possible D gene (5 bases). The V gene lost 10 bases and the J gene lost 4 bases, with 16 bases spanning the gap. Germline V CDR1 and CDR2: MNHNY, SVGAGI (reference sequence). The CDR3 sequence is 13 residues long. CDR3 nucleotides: TGTGCCAACAGCCCCCCCGGGGTAGAGACCCAGTACTTC. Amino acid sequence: CANSPPGVETQYF.

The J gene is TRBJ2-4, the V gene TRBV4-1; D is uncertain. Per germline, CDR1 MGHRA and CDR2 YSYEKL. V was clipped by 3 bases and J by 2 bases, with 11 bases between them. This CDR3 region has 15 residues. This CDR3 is CASSHGRVTKNIQYF. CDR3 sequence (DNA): TGCGCCAGCAGCCACGGTCGGGTGACCAAAAACATTCAGTACTTC.

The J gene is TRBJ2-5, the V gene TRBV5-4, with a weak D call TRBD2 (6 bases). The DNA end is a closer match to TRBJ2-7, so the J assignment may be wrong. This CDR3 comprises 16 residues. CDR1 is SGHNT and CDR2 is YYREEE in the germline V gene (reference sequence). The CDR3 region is CASSLGGVWIPYEQYF. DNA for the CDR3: TGTGCCAGCAGCTTGGGGGGGGTTTGGATACCCTACGAGCAGTACTTC.

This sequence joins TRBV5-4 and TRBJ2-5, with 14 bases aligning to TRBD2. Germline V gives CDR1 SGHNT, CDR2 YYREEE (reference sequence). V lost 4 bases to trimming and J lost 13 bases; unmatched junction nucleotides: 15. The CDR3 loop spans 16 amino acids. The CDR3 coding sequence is TGTGCCAGCAGCCCCCCCGGGACTAGCGGGAGTAATGAGCGGTACTTC. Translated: CASSPPGTSGSNERYF. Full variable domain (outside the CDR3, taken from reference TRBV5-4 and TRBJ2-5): ETGVTQSPTHLIKTRGQQVTLRCSSQSGHNTVSWYQQALGQGPQFIFQYYREEENGRGNFPPRFSGLQFPNYSSELNVNALELDDSALYLCASSPPGTSGSNERYFGPGTRLLVL.

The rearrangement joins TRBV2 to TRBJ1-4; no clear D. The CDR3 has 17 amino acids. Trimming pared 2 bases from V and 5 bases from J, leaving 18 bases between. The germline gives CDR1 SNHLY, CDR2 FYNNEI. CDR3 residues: CASSEFSTYDQNEKLFF. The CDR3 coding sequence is TGTGCCAGCAGTGAATTCTCGACCTACGACCAAAATGAAAAACTGTTTTTT.

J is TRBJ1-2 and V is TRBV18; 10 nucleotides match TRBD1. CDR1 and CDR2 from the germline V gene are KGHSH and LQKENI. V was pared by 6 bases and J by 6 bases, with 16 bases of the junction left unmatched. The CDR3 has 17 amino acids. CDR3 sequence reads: CASSQGQGVALLHGYTF. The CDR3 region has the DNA TGTGCCAGCTCCCAAGGACAGGGGGTCGCTTTGCTCCATGGCTACACCTTC. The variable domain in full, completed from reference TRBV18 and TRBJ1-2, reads NAGVMQNPRHLVRRRGQEARLRCSPMKGHSHVYWYRQLPEEGLKFMVYLQKENIIDESGMPKERFSAEFPKEGPSILRIQQVVRGDSAAYFCASSQGQGVALLHGYTFGSGTRLTVV.

The CDR3 DNA reads as TGTGCCAGCAGCTTAAGCGGGACAGGGAGAGACAATGAGCAGTTCTTC. Translated, it gives CASSLSGTGRDNEQFF. The chain uses TRBV7-2 and TRBJ2-1, with 9 bases matching TRBD1. The CDR3 spans 16 residues. Per germline, CDR1 SGHTA and CDR2 FQGNSA. With V trimmed by 2 bases and J by 5 bases, 7 bases remained unmatched.

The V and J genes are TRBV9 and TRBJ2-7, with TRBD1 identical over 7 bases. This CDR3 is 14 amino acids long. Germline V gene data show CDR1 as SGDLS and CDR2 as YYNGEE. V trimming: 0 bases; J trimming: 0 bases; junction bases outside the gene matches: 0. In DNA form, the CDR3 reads TGTGCCAGCAGCGTAGGGGACAGCTCCTACGAGCAGTACTTC. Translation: CASSVGDSSYEQYF.

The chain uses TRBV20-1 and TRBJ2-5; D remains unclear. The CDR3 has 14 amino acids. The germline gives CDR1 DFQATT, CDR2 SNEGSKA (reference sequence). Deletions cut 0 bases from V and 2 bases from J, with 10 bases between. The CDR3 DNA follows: TGCAGTGCTAGAGATCCCCGACTTCAAGAGACCCAGTACTTC. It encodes CSARDPRLQETQYF.

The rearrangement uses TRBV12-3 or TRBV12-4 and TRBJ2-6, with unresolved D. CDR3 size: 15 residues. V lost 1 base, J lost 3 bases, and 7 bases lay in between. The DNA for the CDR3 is TGTGCCAGCAGTTTAGGGGAATTTGGGGCCAACGTCCTGACTTTC. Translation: CASSLGEFGANVLTF.

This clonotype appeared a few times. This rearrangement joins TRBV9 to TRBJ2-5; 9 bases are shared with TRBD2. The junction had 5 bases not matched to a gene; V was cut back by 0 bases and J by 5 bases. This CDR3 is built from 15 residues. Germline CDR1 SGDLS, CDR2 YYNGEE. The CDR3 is CASSVVGAGGETQYF. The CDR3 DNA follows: TGTGCCAGCAGCGTAGTAGGAGCGGGGGGTGAGACCCAGTACTTC.

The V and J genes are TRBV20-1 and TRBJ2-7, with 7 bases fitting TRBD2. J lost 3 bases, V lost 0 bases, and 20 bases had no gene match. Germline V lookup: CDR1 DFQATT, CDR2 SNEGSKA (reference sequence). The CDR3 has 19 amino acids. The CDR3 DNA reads TGCAGTGCTAGAGAAGGGTCAACGGGGACTACGACAATATACTACGAGCAGTACTTC. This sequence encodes CSAREGSTGTTTIYYEQYF.

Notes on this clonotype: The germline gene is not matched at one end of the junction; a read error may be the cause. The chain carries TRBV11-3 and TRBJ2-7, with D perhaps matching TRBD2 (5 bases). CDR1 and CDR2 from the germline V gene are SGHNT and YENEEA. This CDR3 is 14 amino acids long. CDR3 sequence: CASSLDPWENEQYF. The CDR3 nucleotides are TGTGCCAGCAGCTTAGATCCTTGGGAGAATGAGCAGTACTTT.

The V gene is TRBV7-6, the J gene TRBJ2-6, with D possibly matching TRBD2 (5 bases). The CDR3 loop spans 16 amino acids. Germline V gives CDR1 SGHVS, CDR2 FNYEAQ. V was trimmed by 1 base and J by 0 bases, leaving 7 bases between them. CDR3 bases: TGTGCCAGCAGCTTAGATCGGGGCTCTGGGGCCAACGTCCTGACTTTC. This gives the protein CASSLDRGSGANVLTF.

CDR3 bases: TGTGCCAGCACAAAGCTACAATTCCAGTCTGGGGCCAACGTCCTGACTTTC. Its translation: CASTKLQFQSGANVLTF. The gene calls are TRBV7-2 and TRBJ2-6; D is unresolved. Trimming pared 7 bases from V and 1 base from J, leaving 17 bases between. The CDR3 totals 17 residues. Germline V gives CDR1 SGHTA, CDR2 FQGNSA.

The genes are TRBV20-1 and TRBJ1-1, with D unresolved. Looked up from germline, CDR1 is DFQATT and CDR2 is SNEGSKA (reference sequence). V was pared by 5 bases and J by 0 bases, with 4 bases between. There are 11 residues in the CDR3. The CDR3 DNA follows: TGCAGTGCTCCGGTGAACACTGAAGCTTTCTTT. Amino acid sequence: CSAPVNTEAFF.

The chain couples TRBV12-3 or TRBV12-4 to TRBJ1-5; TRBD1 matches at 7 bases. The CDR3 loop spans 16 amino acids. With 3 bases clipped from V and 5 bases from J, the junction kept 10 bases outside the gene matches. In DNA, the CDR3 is TGTGCCAGCAGTTTTTCCCCCCCGGGACAGTATCAGCCCCAGCATTTT. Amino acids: CASSFSPPGQYQPQHF.